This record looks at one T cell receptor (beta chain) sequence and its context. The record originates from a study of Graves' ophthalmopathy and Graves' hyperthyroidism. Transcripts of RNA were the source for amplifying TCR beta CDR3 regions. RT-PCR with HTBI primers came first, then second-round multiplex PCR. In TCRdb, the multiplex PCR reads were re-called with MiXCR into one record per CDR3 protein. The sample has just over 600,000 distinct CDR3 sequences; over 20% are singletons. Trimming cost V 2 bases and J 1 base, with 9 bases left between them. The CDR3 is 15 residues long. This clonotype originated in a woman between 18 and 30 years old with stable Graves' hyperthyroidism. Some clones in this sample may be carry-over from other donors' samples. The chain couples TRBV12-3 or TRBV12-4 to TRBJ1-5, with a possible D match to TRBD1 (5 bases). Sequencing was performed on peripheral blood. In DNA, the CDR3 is TGTGCCAGCAGTTTACGAGAGGGGAGCAATCAGCCCCAGCATTTT. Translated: CASSLREGSNQPQHF.